This T cell receptor beta chain was retrieved from a study of blood T cell repertoires in COVID-19. Per the original methods: Estimated nucleated cell counts came from reference gene primer amplification. Sequencing was performed with immunoSEQ multiplex PCR; in TCRdb, only in-frame clones are kept and a portion is missing. V and J calls and clone size are given by that table; D and trimming were obtained from the DNA. The sample contains about 140,000 clones, approximately 84% of which appear only once. Trimming cost V 1 base and J 4 bases, with 17 bases left between them. This CDR3 comprises 16 residues. CDR1 and CDR2 (germline): MNHEY, SMNVEV (reference sequence).

The origin of this receptor is a human donor in a cohort sampled during active COVID-19. Sequencing used peripheral blood. This chain joins TRBV27 and TRBJ2-7; D unclear. CDR3 loop: CASSLLTPSSSYEQYF. CDR3 bases: TGTGCCAGCAGTTTATTGACACCTTCTTCCTCATACGAGCAGTACTTC.